These T cell receptor beta chains were read from a single sample in a study of blood T cell repertoires in COVID-19. Repertoires were generated with immunoSEQ multiplex PCR, while TCRdb's copy carries only in-frame clones and drops some. The repertoire holds hundreds of thousands of clones, 70% to 90% seen once, with 1% to 1.5% in the top ten. The sample was peripheral blood. The receptors were sampled from a man aged 65 to 85 with acute or convalescent COVID-19. Each CDR3 is given with its conserved first and last residue. A D gene is named only where the DNA matches it firmly. A clone size is listed for some rows: how often the clone was seen (once, few, many), or a class if it is expanded.

v_call: TRBV6-5; cdr3_length: 15; j_call: TRBJ1-1; clone_size: once; d_call: .; cdr3_nt: TGTGCCAGCAGTTACTCGGGTCAGGGCTCCATTCCAGCTTTCTTT; cdr3_aa: CASSYSGQGSIPAFF
v_call: TRBV5-4; cdr3_length: 14; j_call: TRBJ1-1; clone_size: .; d_call: TRBD1; cdr3_nt: TGTGCCAGCAGCATACTGCAGGGGGCCACTGAAGCTTTCTTT; cdr3_aa: CASSILQGATEAFF
v_call: TRBV6-5; cdr3_length: 13; j_call: TRBJ1-2; clone_size: .; d_call: .; cdr3_nt: TGTGCCAGCAGTTACTCGGGGGCACGGGGCTACACCTTC; cdr3_aa: CASSYSGARGYTF
v_call: TRBV7-9; cdr3_length: 14; j_call: TRBJ2-7; clone_size: .; d_call: .; cdr3_nt: TGTGCCAGCAGCTCAGACAGGAGAGCCTACGAGCAGTACTTC; cdr3_aa: CASSSDRRAYEQYF
v_call: TRBV6-5; cdr3_length: 14; j_call: TRBJ1-3; clone_size: .; d_call: .; cdr3_nt: TGTGCCAGCAGATCTCTAAGATCTGGAAACACCATATATTTT; cdr3_aa: CASRSLRSGNTIYF
v_call: TRBV11-2; cdr3_length: 16; j_call: TRBJ1-3; clone_size: .; d_call: .; cdr3_nt: TGTGCCAGCACCCCCCGGGGGGGGGCGTATGGAAACACCATATATTTT; cdr3_aa: CASTPRGGAYGNTIYF
v_call: TRBV28; cdr3_length: 13; j_call: TRBJ1-4; clone_size: .; d_call: .; cdr3_nt: TGTGCCAGCCCAACGGGGGTTAATGAAAAACTGTTTTTT; cdr3_aa: CASPTGVNEKLFF
v_call: TRBV5-1; cdr3_length: 15; j_call: TRBJ2-2; clone_size: .; d_call: .; cdr3_nt: TGCGCCAGCAGCTTGGGGGGAGTCGACACCGGGGAGCTGTTTTTT; cdr3_aa: CASSLGGVDTGELFF
v_call: TRBV28; cdr3_length: 15; j_call: TRBJ1-5; clone_size: few; d_call: .; cdr3_nt: TGTGCCAGCAGTTTTATCGGACAGATAAATCAGCCCCAGCATTTT; cdr3_aa: CASSFIGQINQPQHF
v_call: TRBV18; cdr3_length: 15; j_call: TRBJ1-5; clone_size: .; d_call: .; cdr3_nt: TGTGCCAGCTCCCCGATGGGCGATAGCAATCAGCCCCAGCATTTT; cdr3_aa: CASSPMGDSNQPQHF
v_call: TRBV28; cdr3_length: 13; j_call: TRBJ1-5; clone_size: once; d_call: .; cdr3_nt: TGTGCCAGCACTGCAGGGTTTCATCAGCCCCAGCATTTT; cdr3_aa: CASTAGFHQPQHF
v_call: TRBV29-1; cdr3_length: 13; j_call: TRBJ1-3; clone_size: few; d_call: .; cdr3_nt: TGCAGCGTTTCTGACAGGAGCGGAAACACCATATATTTT; cdr3_aa: CSVSDRSGNTIYF
v_call: TRBV11-2; cdr3_length: 16; j_call: TRBJ2-2; clone_size: .; d_call: TRBD1; cdr3_nt: TGTGCCAGCAGCTTAGCAACAGGGGGCAGAACCGGGGAGCTGTTTTTT; cdr3_aa: CASSLATGGRTGELFF
v_call: TRBV18; cdr3_length: 16; j_call: TRBJ1-4; clone_size: .; d_call: TRBD1; cdr3_nt: TGTGCCAGCTCACCCGGGACAGGGGGTCTTGACGAAAAACTGTTTTTT; cdr3_aa: CASSPGTGGLDEKLFF
v_call: TRBV4-2; cdr3_length: 13; j_call: TRBJ2-7; clone_size: .; d_call: .; cdr3_nt: TGTGCCAGCAGCCAAGATGCCCGGGTCGAGCAGTACTTC; cdr3_aa: CASSQDARVEQYF
v_call: TRBV30; cdr3_length: 17; j_call: TRBJ1-3; clone_size: once; d_call: .; cdr3_nt: TGTGCCTGGAGTGTCCCACTGGCGGGATACTCTGGAAACACCATATATTTT; cdr3_aa: CAWSVPLAGYSGNTIYF
v_call: TRBV11-3; cdr3_length: 12; j_call: TRBJ1-2; clone_size: .; d_call: .; cdr3_nt: TGTGCCAGCAGCTTCCGGGGGTATGGCTACACCTTC; cdr3_aa: CASSFRGYGYTF
v_call: TRBV6-6; cdr3_length: 12; j_call: TRBJ1-1; clone_size: few; d_call: TRBD1; cdr3_nt: TGTGCCAGCAGCCGACAGGGGGCTGAAGCTTTCTTT; cdr3_aa: CASSRQGAEAFF
v_call: TRBV5-6; cdr3_length: 17; j_call: TRBJ2-2; clone_size: .; d_call: .; cdr3_nt: TGTGCCAGCAGCTTGGGCCCAGCAGGGACGAACACCGGGGAGCTGTTTTTT; cdr3_aa: CASSLGPAGTNTGELFF
v_call: TRBV28; cdr3_length: 14; j_call: TRBJ2-1; clone_size: .; d_call: .; cdr3_nt: TGTGCCAGCAGTCCCCCCCCGGTATTTAATGAGCAGTTCTTC; cdr3_aa: CASSPPPVFNEQFF
v_call: TRBV7-9; cdr3_length: 12; j_call: TRBJ2-2; clone_size: .; d_call: .; cdr3_nt: TGTGCCAGCAGCCCCCTCCCCGGGGAGCTGTTTTTT; cdr3_aa: CASSPLPGELFF
v_call: TRBV15; cdr3_length: 14; j_call: TRBJ2-5; clone_size: .; d_call: .; cdr3_nt: TGTGCCACCAGCAGCATGGACAGACAAGAGACCCAGTACTTC; cdr3_aa: CATSSMDRQETQYF
v_call: TRBV2; cdr3_length: 14; j_call: TRBJ2-1; clone_size: .; d_call: TRBD2; cdr3_nt: TGTGCCAGCAGCTTAGCGGGGGGGGGCAATGAGCAGTTCTTC; cdr3_aa: CASSLAGGGNEQFF
v_call: TRBV11-3; cdr3_length: 19; j_call: TRBJ2-3; clone_size: .; d_call: TRBD2; cdr3_nt: TGTGCCAGCAGCTTAGAGGGGAGGGGATCGAGCGGGGGTTCAGATACGCAGTATTTT; cdr3_aa: CASSLEGRGSSGGSDTQYF
v_call: TRBV9; cdr3_length: 16; j_call: TRBJ2-1; clone_size: .; d_call: TRBD1; cdr3_nt: TGTGCCAGCAGTCCCCCGGGACAGGGGAGATTGAATGAGCAGTTCTTC; cdr3_aa: CASSPPGQGRLNEQFF
v_call: TRBV6-1; cdr3_length: 15; j_call: TRBJ1-4; clone_size: .; d_call: .; cdr3_nt: TGTGCCAGCAGTGAGACTGACCGGCGGGATGAAAAACTGTTTTTT; cdr3_aa: CASSETDRRDEKLFF
v_call: TRBV5-1; cdr3_length: 17; j_call: TRBJ1-2; clone_size: .; d_call: TRBD1; cdr3_nt: TGCGCCAGCAGCCCTACTACGACAGGGGGCCGGGGCTATGGCTACACCTTC; cdr3_aa: CASSPTTTGGRGYGYTF
v_call: TRBV29-1; cdr3_length: 13; j_call: TRBJ1-2; clone_size: once; d_call: TRBD1; cdr3_nt: TGCAGCGTGAAGACAGGGGGCTTCTATGGCTACACCTTC; cdr3_aa: CSVKTGGFYGYTF
v_call: TRBV28; cdr3_length: 14; j_call: TRBJ1-6; clone_size: .; d_call: TRBD1; cdr3_nt: TGTGCCAGCAGCATAACAGGGGAGGATTCACCCCTCCACTTT; cdr3_aa: CASSITGEDSPLHF
v_call: TRBV5-1; cdr3_length: 16; j_call: TRBJ1-2; clone_size: once; d_call: .; cdr3_nt: TGCGCCAGCAGCTTGTCCCGGTCCGCTAGCAGTTATGGCTACACCTTC; cdr3_aa: CASSLSRSASSYGYTF
v_call: TRBV29-1; cdr3_length: 11; j_call: TRBJ2-7; clone_size: .; d_call: .; cdr3_nt: TGCAGCGTCAGACAGCCCATGGAGCAGTACTTC; cdr3_aa: CSVRQPMEQYF
v_call: TRBV29-1; cdr3_length: 15; j_call: TRBJ2-2; clone_size: .; d_call: .; cdr3_nt: TGCAGCGCCCGGAGGGGGGGCCCGAACACCGGGGAGCTGTTTTTT; cdr3_aa: CSARRGGPNTGELFF
v_call: TRBV7-2; cdr3_length: 16; j_call: TRBJ1-4; clone_size: .; d_call: .; cdr3_nt: TGTGCCAGCAGCTCCCAAGGGAGCACAACTAATGAAAAACTGTTTTTT; cdr3_aa: CASSSQGSTTNEKLFF
v_call: TRBV5-1; cdr3_length: 16; j_call: TRBJ2-2; clone_size: .; d_call: TRBD2; cdr3_nt: TGCGCCAGCAGCTTTATAGCGGGAGGGATCGCCGGGGAGCTGTTTTTT; cdr3_aa: CASSFIAGGIAGELFF
v_call: TRBV5-1; cdr3_length: 15; j_call: TRBJ2-7; clone_size: .; d_call: TRBD1; cdr3_nt: TGCGCCAGCAGCTTGGGGGACAGGGGAGGGTACGAGCAGTACTTC; cdr3_aa: CASSLGDRGGYEQYF
v_call: TRBV5-1; cdr3_length: 14; j_call: TRBJ2-5; clone_size: .; d_call: .; cdr3_nt: TGCGCCAGCAGCTTGAGTCAGATTCAAGAGACCCAGTACTTC; cdr3_aa: CASSLSQIQETQYF
v_call: TRBV5-4; cdr3_length: 15; j_call: TRBJ2-1; clone_size: .; d_call: .; cdr3_nt: TGTGCCAGCAGCTTGGCCGTACAGTCCTACAATGAGCAGTTCTTC; cdr3_aa: CASSLAVQSYNEQFF
v_call: TRBV6-5; cdr3_length: 14; j_call: TRBJ1-2; clone_size: .; d_call: TRBD1; cdr3_nt: TGTGCCAGCAGGGGGACAGGAATATCCTATGGCTACACCTTC; cdr3_aa: CASRGTGISYGYTF
v_call: TRBV10-1; cdr3_length: 16; j_call: TRBJ1-5; clone_size: .; d_call: .; cdr3_nt: TGCGCCAGCAGTGAGTCCAAGCGTGATAGCAATCAGCCCCAGCATTTT; cdr3_aa: CASSESKRDSNQPQHF
v_call: TRBV7-9; cdr3_length: 14; j_call: TRBJ1-2; clone_size: few; d_call: TRBD1; cdr3_nt: TGTGCCAGCAGCTCTCAGGGGGTCGGATATGGCTACACCTTC; cdr3_aa: CASSSQGVGYGYTF
v_call: TRBV6-6; cdr3_length: 14; j_call: TRBJ2-1; clone_size: .; d_call: TRBD2; cdr3_nt: TGTGCCAGCAGAGCCGGGACGGGGGGCAATGAGCAGTTCTTC; cdr3_aa: CASRAGTGGNEQFF
v_call: TRBV30; cdr3_length: 13; j_call: TRBJ2-1; clone_size: .; d_call: TRBD2; cdr3_nt: TGTGCCTGGAGTCCCGGCGGGGGGGGCTGGGGGTTCTTC; cdr3_aa: CAWSPGGGGWGFF
v_call: TRBV7-3; cdr3_length: 15; j_call: TRBJ2-1; clone_size: .; d_call: TRBD1; cdr3_nt: TGTGCCAGCAGCTTAGGGACAGGGGGCTGGGATGAGCAGTTCTTC; cdr3_aa: CASSLGTGGWDEQFF
v_call: TRBV5-4; cdr3_length: 15; j_call: TRBJ1-2; clone_size: .; d_call: .; cdr3_nt: TGTGCCAGCAGCTTGTGGGGCAGGCAAACCTATGGCTACACCTTC; cdr3_aa: CASSLWGRQTYGYTF
v_call: TRBV29-1; cdr3_length: 13; j_call: TRBJ1-4; clone_size: .; d_call: .; cdr3_nt: TGCAGCTGTCAGAGTTCGGGGAGTGAAAAACTGTTTTTT; cdr3_aa: CSCQSSGSEKLFF
v_call: TRBV3-1/TRBV3-2; cdr3_length: 16; j_call: TRBJ2-1; clone_size: .; d_call: TRBD2; cdr3_nt: TGTGCCAGCAGCCAAGCCAAACTGGCTTGGACTAGCGGACAGTTCTTC; cdr3_aa: CASSQAKLAWTSGQFF
v_call: TRBV5-4; cdr3_length: 14; j_call: TRBJ2-1; clone_size: .; d_call: .; cdr3_nt: TGTGCCAGCAGCTTGGATCAGGGTTGGGGTGAGCAGTTCTTC; cdr3_aa: CASSLDQGWGEQFF
v_call: TRBV6-2/TRBV6-3; cdr3_length: 15; j_call: TRBJ2-1; clone_size: once; d_call: .; cdr3_nt: TGTGCCAGCAGTTACGAGGAGAGCTCCTACAATGAGCAGTTCTTC; cdr3_aa: CASSYEESSYNEQFF
v_call: TRBV7-2; cdr3_length: 15; j_call: TRBJ1-6; clone_size: .; d_call: TRBD1; cdr3_nt: TGTGCCAGCAGCCGTAACAGGGGACTCGGTTCACCCCTCCACTTT; cdr3_aa: CASSRNRGLGSPLHF
v_call: TRBV3-1/TRBV3-2; cdr3_length: 12; j_call: TRBJ1-1; clone_size: .; d_call: TRBD1; cdr3_nt: TGTGCCAGCAGCCAAGGGGACAGGGGAGCTTTCTTT; cdr3_aa: CASSQGDRGAFF
v_call: TRBV30; cdr3_length: 19; j_call: TRBJ2-1; clone_size: .; d_call: TRBD2; cdr3_nt: TGTGCCTGGAGTGCACGGACTAGCGGGAGGGCCTCGAGCTATAATGAGCAGTTCTTC; cdr3_aa: CAWSARTSGRASSYNEQFF
v_call: TRBV6-1; cdr3_length: 15; j_call: TRBJ2-5; clone_size: .; d_call: TRBD1; cdr3_nt: TGTGCCAGCAGTGATCCGGGACAGGGACAAGAGACCCAGTACTTC; cdr3_aa: CASSDPGQGQETQYF
v_call: TRBV9; cdr3_length: 14; j_call: TRBJ1-1; clone_size: few; d_call: .; cdr3_nt: TGTGCCAGCAGCGCAGGTTGGGGGGTCACTGAAGCTTTCTTT; cdr3_aa: CASSAGWGVTEAFF
v_call: TRBV7-2; cdr3_length: 14; j_call: TRBJ1-1; clone_size: .; d_call: .; cdr3_nt: TGTGCCAGCAGCTCCGACTTCCTCACGTCCGTAGCTTTCTTT; cdr3_aa: CASSSDFLTSVAFF
v_call: TRBV7-2; cdr3_length: 15; j_call: TRBJ1-5; clone_size: .; d_call: TRBD1; cdr3_nt: TGTGCCAGCAGCTTAGTAGCAGGGGGTAATCAGCCCCAGCATTTT; cdr3_aa: CASSLVAGGNQPQHF
v_call: TRBV9; cdr3_length: 17; j_call: TRBJ2-7; clone_size: .; d_call: .; cdr3_nt: TGTGCCAGCAGCGCACCCCCTTGGCCACAGAGCTCCTACGAGCAGTACTTC; cdr3_aa: CASSAPPWPQSSYEQYF
v_call: TRBV9; cdr3_length: 15; j_call: TRBJ2-3; clone_size: .; d_call: .; cdr3_nt: TGTGCCAGCAGCGTATCCAGCGGGAGCACAGATACGCAGTATTTT; cdr3_aa: CASSVSSGSTDTQYF
v_call: TRBV6-6; cdr3_length: 15; j_call: TRBJ2-1; clone_size: .; d_call: TRBD2; cdr3_nt: TGTGCCAGCACCGGACTAGCGGGAGTATTGGATGAGCAGTTCTTC; cdr3_aa: CASTGLAGVLDEQFF